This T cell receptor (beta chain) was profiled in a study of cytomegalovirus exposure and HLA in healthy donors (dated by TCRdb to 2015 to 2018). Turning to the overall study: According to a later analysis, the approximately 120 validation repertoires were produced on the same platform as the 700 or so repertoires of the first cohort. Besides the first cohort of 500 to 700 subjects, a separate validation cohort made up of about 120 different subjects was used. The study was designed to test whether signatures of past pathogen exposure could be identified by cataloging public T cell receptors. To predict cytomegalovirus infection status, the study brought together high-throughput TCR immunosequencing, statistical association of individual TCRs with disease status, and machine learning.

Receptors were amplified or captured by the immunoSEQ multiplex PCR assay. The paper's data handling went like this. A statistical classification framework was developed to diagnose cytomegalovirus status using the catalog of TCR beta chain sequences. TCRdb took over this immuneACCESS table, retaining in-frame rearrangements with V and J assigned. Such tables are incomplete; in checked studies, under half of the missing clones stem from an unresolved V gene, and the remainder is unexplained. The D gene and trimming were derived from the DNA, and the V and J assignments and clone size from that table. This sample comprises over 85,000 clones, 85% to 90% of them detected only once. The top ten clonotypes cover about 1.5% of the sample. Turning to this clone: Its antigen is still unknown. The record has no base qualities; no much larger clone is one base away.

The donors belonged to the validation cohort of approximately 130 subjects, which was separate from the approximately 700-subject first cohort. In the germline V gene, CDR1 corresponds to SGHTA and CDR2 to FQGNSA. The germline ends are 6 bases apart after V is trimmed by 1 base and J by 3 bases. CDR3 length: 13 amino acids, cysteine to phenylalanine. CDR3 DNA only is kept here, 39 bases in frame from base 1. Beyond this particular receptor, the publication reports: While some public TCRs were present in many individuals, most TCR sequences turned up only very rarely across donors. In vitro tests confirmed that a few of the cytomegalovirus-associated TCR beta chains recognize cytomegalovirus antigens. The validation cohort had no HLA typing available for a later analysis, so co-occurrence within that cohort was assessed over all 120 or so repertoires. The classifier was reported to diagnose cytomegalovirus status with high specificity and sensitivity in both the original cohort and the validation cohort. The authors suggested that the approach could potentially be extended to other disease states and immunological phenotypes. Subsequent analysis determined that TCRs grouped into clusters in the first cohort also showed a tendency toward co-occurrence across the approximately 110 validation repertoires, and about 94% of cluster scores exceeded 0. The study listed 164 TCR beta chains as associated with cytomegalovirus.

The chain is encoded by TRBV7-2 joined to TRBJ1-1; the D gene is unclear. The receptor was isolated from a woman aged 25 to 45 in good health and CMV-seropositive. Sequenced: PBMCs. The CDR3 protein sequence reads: CASSLDPDTEAFF. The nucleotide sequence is TGTGCCAGCAGCTTAGATCCAGACACTGAAGCTTTCTTT.